What follows are 22 T cell receptor beta chains derived from one specimen sequenced in a study of cytomegalovirus exposure and HLA in healthy donors (dated by TCRdb to between 2016 and 2019). Libraries came from the immunoSEQ multiplex PCR assay. For the multiplex PCR, a mixture combining 60 forward primers for TCR Vbeta segments and 13 reverse primers for TCR Jbeta segments was used. Entries here come from immuneACCESS through TCRdb and include only in-frame sequences with V and J called. Some clones fail to appear in such tables; in the studies checked, an unresolved V gene covers under half of the shortfall, and the cause of the remainder is unknown. The table for this sample records approximately 110,000 clones. 3.7% of the sample is in the top ten clones. The sample comprised PBMCs. The receptors stem from a man aged 25 to 40 in good health and CMV-seronegative.

V usage is TRBV6-1 and J usage is TRBJ2-1, with 9 bases fitting TRBD2. Germline trimming cut 4 bases from V and 6 bases from J; bases unmatched to any gene: 4. Per germline, CDR1 MNHNS and CDR2 SASEGT. This CDR3 has 14 residues. The CDR3 here is CASSAGLALNEQFF. Here the CDR3 DNA reads TGTGCCAGCAGTGCGGGACTAGCTCTCAATGAGCAGTTCTTC.

As to this clone: Mismatch with germline at one junction end may stem from a read error. V and J are TRBV7-8 and TRBJ2-3; D uncertain. Per germline, CDR1 SGHVS and CDR2 FQNEAQ. The CDR3 is 13 amino acids. In DNA form, the CDR3 reads TGTGCCAGCAGCTTCCCAGTCACAGATACGCGGTATTTT. Translating it yields CASSFPVTDTRYF. The whole variable domain, filled in from reference TRBV7-8 and TRBJ2-3, reads GAGVSQSPRYKVAKRGQDVALRCDPISGHVSLFWYQQALGQGPEFLTYFQNEAQLDKSGLPSDRFFAERPEGSVSTLKIQRTQQEDSAVYLCASSFPVTDTRYFGPGTRLTVL.

This chain uses TRBV6-5 with TRBJ2-7; 10 nucleotides align to TRBD1. The J segment lost 4 bases and the V segment lost 4 bases, leaving 4 bases of the junction unmatched. Germline CDR1 MNHEY, CDR2 SVGAGI. The length of the CDR3 is 14 residues. The CDR3 spells CASSSRTGGYEQYF. The CDR3 DNA is TGTGCCAGCAGTTCACGGACAGGGGGGTACGAGCAGTACTTC.

With regard to this clone: Within the sample, other DNA sequences also encode this same CDR3. The V and J genes are TRBV18 and TRBJ1-5, with a tentative D call TRBD1 (6 bases). In germline, CDR1 is KGHSH, CDR2 LQKENI. This CDR3 has 13 amino acids. V gave up 5 bases and J gave up 2 bases, with 7 bases separating them. Here the CDR3 DNA reads TGTGCCAGCTCAGGGGGCGGCAATCAGCCCCAGCATTTT. It is translated as CASSGGGNQPQHF.

The chain links TRBV7-2 to TRBJ2-1; 10 bases line up with TRBD2. The CDR3 length is 16 residues. The germline CDR1 and CDR2 sequences are SGHTA and FQGNSA. V trimming: 3 bases; J trimming: 2 bases; junction bases outside the gene matches: 4. CDR3 DNA sequence: TGTGCCAGCAGCTTGCTAGCGGGGGCGGCCTACAATGAGCAGTTCTTC. Protein: CASSLLAGAAYNEQFF.

The V gene is TRBV19, the J gene TRBJ1-3; D gene uncertain. V lost 3 bases, J lost 4 bases, and 13 bases lay in between. The CDR3 is 15 amino acids. CDR1 and CDR2 from the germline V gene are LNHDA and SQIVND (reference sequence). The CDR3 nucleotides are TGTGCCAGTAGTATGGAGGGTTTCGCAGGAAACACCATATATTTT. This codes for CASSMEGFAGNTIYF.

The CDR3 DNA reads as TGTGCCAGCTCACCCCCCCGGGGCAGGGGGTTGGCTGAAGCTTTCTTT. It translates to CASSPPRGRGLAEAFF. The chain recombines TRBV18 with TRBJ1-1; 7 bases align to TRBD1. The CDR3 contains 16 residues. Germline V gives CDR1 KGHSH, CDR2 LQKENI. V shed 3 bases and J 6 bases; nucleotides not matched to a gene: 13.

The rearrangement joins TRBV6-5 to TRBJ1-2; 11 nucleotides align to TRBD1. Germline V lookup: CDR1 MNHEY, CDR2 SVGAGI. Losses at the gene ends were 2 bases for V and 8 bases for J; bases not matched to a gene: 10. This CDR3 is 16 amino acids long. The CDR3 region has the DNA TGTGCCAGCAGTTACAATCCTAGGACAGGGGGCGTCGGCTACACCTTC. Protein sequence: CASSYNPRTGGVGYTF.

The chain employs TRBV5-1 and TRBJ2-3; D remains ambiguous. CDR1 is SGHRS, CDR2 YFSETQ, per germline. This CDR3 has 16 residues. V shed 0 bases and J shed 0 bases, with 11 bases lying between them. The CDR3 sequence is CASSLALLTSTDTQYF. Written as DNA, the CDR3 is TGCGCCAGCAGCTTGGCCCTTTTGACTAGCACAGATACGCAGTATTTT.

The rearrangement uses TRBV9 and TRBJ2-1; 7 nucleotides agree with TRBD1. Germline CDR1 is SGDLS and CDR2 is YYNGEE. CDR3 length: 16 residues. V dropped 0 bases and J dropped 1; count of bases not matched to a gene: 4. Here the CDR3 DNA reads TGTGCCAGCAGCGTAGTAGAGGGGGCGTCCTACAATGAGCAGTTCTTC. Its translation: CASSVVEGASYNEQFF.

The V call is TRBV7-8, the J call TRBJ1-5; TRBD1 aligns across 7 bases. V shed 2 bases and J 0 bases; nucleotides not matched to a gene: 4. The V gene's germline CDR1 is SGHVS and CDR2 FQNEAQ. This CDR3 comprises 16 residues. CDR3 sequence (DNA): TGTGCCAGCAGCTTACAGGGACAGTATAGCAATCAGCCCCAGCATTTT. This translates into CASSLQGQYSNQPQHF. Full variable domain (missing parts from reference TRBV7-8 and TRBJ1-5): GAGVSQSPRYKVAKRGQDVALRCDPISGHVSLFWYQQALGQGPEFLTYFQNEAQLDKSGLPSDRFFAERPEGSVSTLKIQRTQQEDSAVYLCASSLQGQYSNQPQHFGDGTRLSIL.

This sequence joins TRBV6-4 and TRBJ1-4, with TRBD1 matching over 9 bases. The CDR3 extends over 14 amino acids. V lost 5 bases, J lost 7 bases, and 5 bases stayed unmatched. Germline V gives CDR1 MRHNA, CDR2 SNTAGT. The CDR3 loop reads CASSRDREGEKLFF. In DNA form, the CDR3 reads TGTGCCAGCAGTCGGGACAGGGAAGGTGAAAAACTGTTTTTT.

The genes are TRBV7-9 and TRBJ1-4; D unclear. The CDR3 totals 14 residues. The germline V gene has CDR1 SEHNR and CDR2 FQNEAQ (reference sequence). Trimming left V 1 base short and J 4 bases short, with 7 bases between. The CDR3 here is CASSLDSSNEKLFF. CDR3 nucleotides: TGTGCCAGCAGCTTAGATAGCAGTAATGAAAAACTGTTTTTT.

The rearrangement joins TRBV5-5 to TRBJ2-1, with 10 bases aligning to TRBD2. The CDR3 loop spans 15 amino acids. After removal of 2 bases from V and 2 bases from J, the junction contained 1 base not matched to a gene. The germline V gene encodes CDR1 SGHKS and CDR2 YYEKEE (reference sequence). CDR3 nucleotide sequence: TGTGCCAGCAGCTTAAGCGGGGGGGCCTACAATGAGCAGTTCTTC. Its protein is CASSLSGGAYNEQFF.

The CDR3 DNA reads TGTGCCAGCAGCCCTACGACATATGTCGAGAACACTGAAGCTTTCTTT. Amino acid sequence: CASSPTTYVENTEAFF. The V call is TRBV5-6, the J call TRBJ1-1; D ambiguous. The CDR3 is made up of 16 amino acids. Per the germline V gene, CDR1 is SGHDT and CDR2 is YYEEEE. Trimming left V 4 bases short and J 1 base short, with 17 bases between.

V usage is TRBV5-1 and J usage is TRBJ1-2; D unresolved. Trimming left V 6 bases short and J 1 base short, with 16 bases between. The CDR3 extends over 15 amino acids. Germline V gene lookup returns CDR1 SGHRS and CDR2 YFSETQ. The CDR3 here is CASTRDEGSNYGYTF. Written as DNA, the CDR3 is TGCGCCAGCACCCGAGACGAAGGGAGTAACTATGGCTACACCTTC.

The chain joins TRBV5-1 to TRBJ1-1, with a possible D match to TRBD1 (6 bases). CDR1 and CDR2 (germline): SGHRS, YFSETQ. The V gene lost 4 bases and the J gene lost 4 bases, with 11 bases spanning the gap. CDR3 size: 13 residues. The CDR3 bases are TGCGCCAGCAGCCTGGACAGTTCCACTGAAGCTTTCTTT. Amino acid sequence: CASSLDSSTEAFF.

The V call is TRBV15, the J call TRBJ1-4, with D possibly being TRBD1 (6 bases). Germline CDR1 reads LNHNV; CDR2 reads YYDKDF (reference sequence). The CDR3 consists of 13 residues. V was clipped by 9 bases and J by 4 bases, with 12 bases between them. CDR3 nucleotide sequence: TGTGCCACTACCGGGACATTTAATGAAAAACTGTTTTTT. Its translation: CATTGTFNEKLFF.

The chain employs TRBV19 and TRBJ2-4, with 8 nucleotides matching TRBD1. Trimming at V came to 3 bases and at J to 4 bases, leaving 11 bases not matched to a gene. The CDR3 sequence is 17 residues long. Germline V gene data show CDR1 as LNHDA and CDR2 as SQIVND (reference sequence). CDR3 DNA: TGTGCCAGTAGTATCCCGGGACAGGCCCGCGGGAAAAACATTCAGTACTTC. It specifies CASSIPGQARGKNIQYF.

J is TRBJ2-1 and V is TRBV7-8, with 12 bases aligning to TRBD2. V dropped 4 bases and J dropped 2; count of bases not matched to a gene: 6. This CDR3 region has 17 residues. Germline CDR1 SGHVS, CDR2 FQNEAQ. CDR3: CASSSRTSGVPYNEQFF. Here the CDR3 DNA reads TGTGCCAGCAGCTCCCGGACTAGCGGGGTGCCCTACAATGAGCAGTTCTTC.

The V gene is TRBV2, the J gene TRBJ2-3; no definite D call. The CDR3 covers 10 residues. CDR1 SNHLY and CDR2 FYNNEI come from the germline V gene. V was clipped by 8 bases and J by 6 bases, with 6 bases between them. CDR3 DNA sequence: TGTGCCAGCCTATTGGATACGCAGTATTTT. It is translated as CASLLDTQYF.

The V and J genes are TRBV6-1 and TRBJ2-1, with D perhaps TRBD1 (6 bases). Trimming took off 6 bases at V and 9 bases at J, with 21 bases between the two ends. CDR3 size: 15 residues. From germline, CDR1 is MNHNS and CDR2 SASEGT. The CDR3 coding sequence is TGTGCCAGCAGACCTAGGGGGACACTGAACGGTGAGCAGTTCTTC. It is translated as CASRPRGTLNGEQFF.